Each of the 13 T cell receptor beta chains below was sequenced from the same sample in a study of cytomegalovirus exposure and HLA in healthy donors. Primers: 60 Vbeta forward and 13 Jbeta reverse. Sequencing used immunoSEQ multiplex PCR; TCRdb keeps in-frame clones, though not all of them. The sample records roughly 150,000 clones, roughly 80% being singletons. Sequencing was carried out using PBMCs. All receptors derive from a man in his late teens or twenties in good health and CMV-seropositive.

The chain combines TRBV19 with TRBJ2-5; D may be TRBD2 (5 bases). Between the trimmed V and J ends, which lost 5 bases and 5 bases, there was a span of 15 bases. Germline loops: CDR1 LNHDA, CDR2 SQIVND (reference sequence). The CDR3 runs 14 residues. In DNA, the CDR3 is TGTGCCAGTAGTGTTAGAGGGCCGGAGGAGACCCAGTACTTC. Translated: CASSVRGPEETQYF. Full variable domain (outside the CDR3, taken from reference TRBV19 and TRBJ2-5): DGGITQSPKYLFRKEGQNVTLSCEQNLNHDAMYWYRQDPGQGLRLIYYSQIVNDFQKGDIAEGYSVSREKKESFPLTVTSAQKNPTAFYLCASSVRGPEETQYFGPGTRLLVL.

The V and J genes are TRBV6-5 and TRBJ2-1; tentative D call: TRBD1 (5 bases). This CDR3 has 13 amino acids. The germline CDR1 and CDR2 sequences are MNHEY and SVGAGI. V gave up 0 bases and J gave up 6 bases, with 6 bases separating them. CDR3 nucleotides: TGTGCCAGCAGTTACTCCGACAGCAATGAGCAGTTCTTC. Its protein product is CASSYSDSNEQFF.

The chain recombines TRBV29-1 with TRBJ2-1; 8 bases align to TRBD2. From germline, CDR1 is SQVTM and CDR2 ANQGSEA. V lost 7 bases and J lost 0; bases outside the gene matches: 2. CDR3 length: 13 amino acids. CDR3 protein: CSGGTSSYNEQFF. CDR3 DNA: TGCAGCGGCGGGACTAGCTCCTACAATGAGCAGTTCTTC.

This chain joins TRBV2 and TRBJ1-2; D might be TRBD1 (6 bases). The germline V and J ends were trimmed by 1 base and 8 bases, with 14 bases remaining between them. The CDR3 is 14 amino acids. CDR1 is SNHLY, CDR2 FYNNEI, per germline. The CDR3 region is CASSEDWTEAGYTF. CDR3 in DNA: TGTGCCAGCAGTGAAGACTGGACAGAGGCCGGCTACACCTTC.

The CDR3 loop is CASNSIAGPIEQYF. CDR3 sequence (DNA): TGTGCCAGCAACTCAATAGCGGGGCCCATTGAGCAGTACTTC. This rearrangement joins TRBV2 to TRBJ2-7; 8 bases agree with TRBD2. This CDR3 is built from 14 residues. Germline CDR1 reads SNHLY; CDR2 reads FYNNEI. The V gene end was trimmed by 7 bases and the J gene end by 7 bases; junction bases not matched to a gene: 12.

This rearrangement joins TRBV19 to TRBJ2-5, with a weak D call TRBD2 (6 bases). This CDR3 has 21 amino acids. V was clipped by 4 bases and J by 0 bases, with 30 bases between them. The germline gives CDR1 LNHDA, CDR2 SQIVND (reference sequence). For the CDR3, the DNA is TGTGCCAGTAGTACCCGAATTACTAGCTTCTTAGCCCTCTTGTACCAAGAGACCCAGTACTTC. It translates to CASSTRITSFLALLYQETQYF.

This clone was observed once. The chain is built from TRBV2 and TRBJ2-1; D not certain. Germline V gene data show CDR1 as SNHLY and CDR2 as FYNNEI. The CDR3 is made up of 15 amino acids. The V gene lost 5 bases and the J gene lost 0 bases, with 11 bases spanning the gap. The CDR3 region has the DNA TGTGCCAGCAGTTACAGTCCATACTCCTACAATGAGCAGTTCTTC. It codes for CASSYSPYSYNEQFF.

V gene TRBV27 combines with J gene TRBJ2-1; TRBD2 aligns across 7 bases. The CDR3 contains 16 residues. Germline V CDR1 and CDR2: MNHEY, SMNVEV (reference sequence). V shed 0 bases and J 2 bases; nucleotides not matched to a gene: 4. The CDR3 DNA reads TGTGCCAGCAGTTTATCCGGCGGGAGTGCCTACAATGAGCAGTTCTTC. Translation: CASSLSGGSAYNEQFF.

This clone was seen a single time. As DNA, the CDR3 is TGTGCCAGCAGCCCGACAGCCGTCCGATATGGGGAAGCTTTCTTT. This encodes CASSPTAVRYGEAFF. The V call is TRBV11-2, the J call TRBJ1-1; TRBD1 might be the D (5 bases). The germline gives CDR1 SGHAT, CDR2 FQNNGV. The CDR3 extends over 15 amino acids. V lost 5 bases and J lost 8, with 21 bases in between.

The V and J genes are TRBV19 and TRBJ1-2, with unresolved D. Germline assignment: CDR1 LNHDA and CDR2 SQIVND (reference sequence). The V end lost 5 bases, the J end lost 3 bases, and 10 bases lay between the germline ends. The CDR3 has 13 residues. CDR3 in DNA: TGTGCCAGTAGTTACACAACCGACTATGGCTACACCTTC. Residues: CASSYTTDYGYTF.

This chain links TRBV13 with TRBJ2-7; D is possibly TRBD2 (5 bases). CDR1 is PRHDT and CDR2 is FYEKMQ in the germline V gene (reference sequence). This CDR3 comprises 18 residues. The V end was cut by 5 bases, the J end by 2 bases, with 25 bases between. The DNA of the CDR3 is TGTGCCAGCAGCATTGGAACGCGGGCGATGGGAAGTCCCTACGAGCAGTACTTC. Translating it yields CASSIGTRAMGSPYEQYF.

The chain carries TRBV28 and TRBJ2-2; D is uncertain. The CDR3 extends over 15 amino acids. V lost 6 bases and J lost 0, with 11 bases in between. CDR1 is MDHEN and CDR2 is SYDVKM in the germline V gene. CDR3 protein: CASRAGDTNTGELFF. CDR3 DNA sequence: TGTGCCAGCAGGGCCGGCGACACGAACACCGGGGAGCTGTTTTTT. Based on the CDR3 plus reference TRBV28 and TRBJ2-2, the full variable domain is DVKVTQSSRYLVKRTGEKVFLECVQDMDHENMFWYRQDPGLGLRLIYFSYDVKMKEKGDIPEGYSVSREKKERFSLILESASTNQTSMYLCASRAGDTNTGELFFGEGSRLTVL.

V and J are TRBV5-1 and TRBJ2-7; TRBD1 matches at 7 bases. From germline, CDR1 is SGHRS and CDR2 YFSETQ. The J segment lost 4 bases and the V segment lost 4 bases, leaving 11 bases of the junction unmatched. CDR3 size: 15 residues. This CDR3 is CASSPRTGAPYEQYF. In DNA, the CDR3 is TGCGCCAGCAGCCCCCGGACAGGAGCGCCTTACGAGCAGTACTTC.